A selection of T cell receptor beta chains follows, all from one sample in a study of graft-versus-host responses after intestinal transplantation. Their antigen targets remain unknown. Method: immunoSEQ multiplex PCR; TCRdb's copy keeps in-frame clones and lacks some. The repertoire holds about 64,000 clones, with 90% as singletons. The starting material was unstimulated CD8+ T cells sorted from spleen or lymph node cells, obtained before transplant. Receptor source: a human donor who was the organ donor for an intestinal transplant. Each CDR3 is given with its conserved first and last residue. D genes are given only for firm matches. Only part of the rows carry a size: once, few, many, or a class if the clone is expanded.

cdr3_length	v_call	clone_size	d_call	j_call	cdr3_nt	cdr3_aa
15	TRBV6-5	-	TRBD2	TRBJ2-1	TGTGCCAGCAGACCCGGGACTAGCGCGTACAATGAGCAGTTCTTC	CASRPGTSAYNEQFF
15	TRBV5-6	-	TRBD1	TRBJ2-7	TGTGCCAGCAGCTTGTGGCAGGGGGTCTCCTACGAGCAGTACTTC	CASSLWQGVSYEQYF
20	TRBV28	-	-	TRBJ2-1	TGTGCCAGCAGTCTGACCTCCTGGGATTTGCGGGCCAGCTCCTACAATGAGCAGTTCTTC	CASSLTSWDLRASSYNEQFF
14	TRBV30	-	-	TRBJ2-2	TGTGCCTGGAGTACACTACCCTTGGCCGGGGAGCTGTTTTTT	CAWSTLPLAGELFF
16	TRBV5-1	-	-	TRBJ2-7	TGCGCCAGCAGCTTGGCGGACGGACGTTCGAGCGGCGAGCAGTACTTC	CASSLADGRSSGEQYF
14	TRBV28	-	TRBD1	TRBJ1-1	TGTGCCAGCAGCCGACAGGGGACGGGGACTGAAGCTTTCTTT	CASSRQGTGTEAFF
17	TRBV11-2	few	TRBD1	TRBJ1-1	TGTGCCAGCAGCTTAGATCTAATGTGGACAGGGAACACTGAAGCTTTCTTT	CASSLDLMWTGNTEAFF
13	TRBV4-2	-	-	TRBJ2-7	TGTGCCAGCAGCCAGGCTCGGGATGACGAGCAGTACTTC	CASSQARDDEQYF
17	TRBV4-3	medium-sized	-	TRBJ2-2	TGCGCCAGCAGCCAAGATTCTTCCGGGAGCCCCACCGGGGAGCTGTTTTTT	CASSQDSSGSPTGELFF
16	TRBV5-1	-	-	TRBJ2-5	TGCGCCAGCAGCTTAGGGTCCGGACTCCTAGGGGAGACCCAGTACTTC	CASSLGSGLLGETQYF
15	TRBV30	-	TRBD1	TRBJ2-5	TGTGCCTGGAGTATTTTGTACAGGGGGCGGGAGACCCAGTACTTC	CAWSILYRGRETQYF
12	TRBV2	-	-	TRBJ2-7	TGTGCCAGCAGTACCCCAGGGTACGAGCAGTACTTC	CASSTPGYEQYF
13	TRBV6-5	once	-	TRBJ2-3	TGTGCCAGCATGAGGGGGAGCACAGATACGCAGTATTTT	CASMRGSTDTQYF
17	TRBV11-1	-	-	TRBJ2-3	TGTGCCAGCAGCTTAGAGGTTGCTAGCGAATACACAGATACGCAGTATTTT	CASSLEVASEYTDTQYF
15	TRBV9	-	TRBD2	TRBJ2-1	TGTGCCAGCAGCGTAGTAGCGGGCGGTTACAATGAGCAGTTCTTC	CASSVVAGGYNEQFF
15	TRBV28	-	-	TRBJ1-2	TGTGCCAGCAGCAACCAATTTGGCGGAAGCTATGGCTACACCTTC	CASSNQFGGSYGYTF